Described below is a single T cell receptor (beta chain) sequence and its context. The record originates from a study of blood T cell repertoires in COVID-19. TCRdb's copy holds only in-frame clones and misses some; the assay was immunoSEQ multiplex PCR. The sample lists approximately 89,000 clones, roughly nine tenths occurring once. The clonotype originates from a man aged 70 or older with acute or convalescent COVID-19. The source material was peripheral blood.

The CDR3 coding sequence is TGCGCCAGCAGCTTGCTAGGGGGCGACATCGGGACTTTGGATGGCTACACCTTC. Its protein is CASSLLGGDIGTLDGYTF. The chain employs TRBV5-1 and TRBJ1-2; 7 nucleotides line up with TRBD1. The V segment lost 1 base and the J segment 6 bases; nucleotides outside the gene matches: 18. The CDR3 spans 18 residues. Germline CDR1 SGHRS, CDR2 YFSETQ.